The next 26 T cell receptor beta chains were all read from a single sample in a study of T-cell reconstitution after alpha-beta-depleted transplantation in children. Preparation of the TCRbeta library was carried out with unique molecular identifiers. TCRdb reprocessed the PCR reads with MiXCR, giving one entry per CDR3 protein. Among more than 450,000 distinct CDR3 sequences listed, approximately 16% were seen once. The material sequenced was PBMCs from the stem cell graft donor, taken from the stem cell graft. The receptors originated from a human donor who donated a stem cell graft to a child with acute lymphoblastic leukemia.

V is TRBV7-9 and J is TRBJ1-5, with TRBD1 as a possible D gene (5 bases). V shed 4 bases and J shed 1 base, with 8 bases lying between them. CDR3 length equals 14 residues. Germline lookup yields CDR1 SEHNR and CDR2 FQNEAQ (reference sequence). CDR3 DNA: TGTGCCAGCAGCTCGGGACTGAGCAATCAGCCCCAGCATTTT. This codes for CASSSGLSNQPQHF.

The chain links TRBV7-3 to TRBJ2-1; 7 bases match TRBD2. Germline CDR1 and CDR2: SGHTA and FQGTGA. Trimming cost V 7 bases and J 9 bases; bases outside gene matches: 9. CDR3 length: 13 residues. CDR3 nucleotides: TGTGCCAGCAAGTTCACTAGCGTAGGTGAGCAGTTCTTC. Protein product: CASKFTSVGEQFF.

This clonotype was found a few times. V is TRBV12-3 or TRBV12-4 and J is TRBJ2-7; TRBD1 matches 8 bases. With V trimmed by 3 bases and J by 1 base, 11 bases remained unmatched. The CDR3 totals 17 residues. The CDR3 sequence: CASSFWPVGTGSYEQYF. DNA of the CDR3: TGTGCCAGCAGTTTTTGGCCGGTCGGGACAGGTTCCTACGAGCAGTACTTC.

V usage is TRBV29-1 and J usage is TRBJ2-7, with D possibly TRBD1 on 6 matching bases. The CDR3 contains 12 residues. Germline V gives CDR1 SQVTM, CDR2 ANQGSEA. The germline V and J ends were trimmed by 5 bases and 3 bases, with 11 bases remaining between them. CDR3: CSVMSQGYEQYF. The CDR3 DNA is TGCAGCGTTATGTCACAGGGCTACGAGCAGTACTTC.

V and J are TRBV20-1 and TRBJ2-7; no definite D call. V was trimmed by 4 bases and J by 3 bases, leaving 16 bases between them. Germline loops: CDR1 DFQATT, CDR2 SNEGSKA (reference sequence). This CDR3 spans 14 amino acids. Written as DNA, the CDR3 is TGCAGTGCTACCCTCCCGCTAAGAGGCTACGAGCAGTACTTC. The encoded protein is CSATLPLRGYEQYF.

The V call is TRBV5-1, the J call TRBJ2-1, with 10 positions matching TRBD2. The CDR3 covers 17 residues. From germline, CDR1 is SGHRS and CDR2 YFSETQ. Losses at the gene ends were 0 bases for V and 1 base for J; bases not matched to a gene: 4. CDR3 loop: CASSLGLAGRSYNEQFF. Written as DNA, the CDR3 is TGCGCCAGCAGCTTGGGACTAGCGGGTAGGTCCTACAATGAGCAGTTCTTC.

The chain links TRBV4-2 to TRBJ2-3; D ambiguous. The CDR3 sequence is 15 residues long. CDR1 is LGHNA, CDR2 YNFKEQ, per germline. V lost 0 bases to trimming and J lost 6 bases, with 13 bases between them. The CDR3 sequence is CASSQEIGNRDTQYF. Here the CDR3 DNA reads TGTGCCAGCAGCCAAGAAATCGGTAATCGCGATACGCAGTATTTT.

This clonotype was counted only a few times. CDR3 DNA: TGTGCCACCAGCAGAGGGGACAGGGTGGCTAATGAAAAACTGTTTTTT. Encoded protein: CATSRGDRVANEKLFF. V gene TRBV15 combines with J gene TRBJ1-4, with 9 bases lining up with TRBD1. Germline CDR1 reads LNHNV; CDR2 reads YYDKDF (reference sequence). The V segment lost 1 base and the J segment 3 bases; nucleotides outside the gene matches: 3. This CDR3 has 16 amino acids.

This clonotype was observed many times. This chain joins TRBV20-1 and TRBJ2-7, with 8 bases lining up with TRBD2. This CDR3 has 13 residues. V shed 2 bases and J 7 bases; nucleotides not matched to a gene: 7. The germline gives CDR1 DFQATT, CDR2 SNEGSKA (reference sequence). For the CDR3, the DNA is TGCAGTGCTAGACAGAGCGGGAGCCGTGAGCAGTACTTC. This encodes CSARQSGSREQYF.

This chain connects TRBV6-5 to TRBJ1-6; D might be TRBD1 (6 bases). V was clipped by 2 bases and J by 13 bases, with 12 bases between them. The CDR3 runs 13 residues. CDR1 and CDR2 (germline): MNHEY, SVGAGI. DNA for the CDR3: TGTGCCAGCAGTTACCCGAAGGGGGGTCCCCTCCACTTT. Translated: CASSYPKGGPLHF.

The chain joins TRBV29-1 to TRBJ2-1; 10 bases line up with TRBD1. Germline V gene data show CDR1 as SQVTM and CDR2 as ANQGSEA. The V gene end was trimmed by 6 bases and the J gene end by 8 bases; junction bases not matched to a gene: 7. CDR3 length: 13 amino acids. The CDR3 DNA reads as TGCAGCGTGGGGGACAGGGGTTGGTATGAGCAGTTCTTC. It translates to CSVGDRGWYEQFF.

J is TRBJ2-1 and V is TRBV6-4, with a tentative D call TRBD2 (6 bases). Trimming removed 5 bases at V and 7 bases at J, with 12 bases between. The CDR3 length is 13 residues. Germline assignment: CDR1 MRHNA and CDR2 SNTAGT. In nucleotides, the CDR3 is TGTGCCAGCAGTTACGGCGGGAATAATGAGCAGTTCTTC. This codes for CASSYGGNNEQFF.

This clonotype was found a few times. The chain recombines TRBV24-1 with TRBJ2-3; 13 nucleotides match TRBD2. Germline assignment: CDR1 KGHDR and CDR2 SFDVKD. Losses at the gene ends were 7 bases for V and 2 bases for J; bases not matched to a gene: 2. This CDR3 comprises 15 residues. The CDR3 spells CATRGLAGITDTQYF. As DNA, the CDR3 is TGTGCCACCAGGGGACTAGCGGGGATCACAGATACGCAGTATTTT.

V gene TRBV12-3 or TRBV12-4 combines with J gene TRBJ1-5, with 7 bases lining up with TRBD1. Trimming cost V 4 bases and J 4 bases; bases outside gene matches: 4. The CDR3 is 14 amino acids. The CDR3 coding sequence is TGTGCCAGCAGTTGGGGACAGCCTAATCAGCCCCAGCATTTT. This sequence encodes CASSWGQPNQPQHF.

This chain links TRBV7-9 with TRBJ2-2; weak D call: TRBD2 (5 bases). CDR3 length equals 15 residues. The V end lost 4 bases, the J end lost 4 bases, and 13 bases lay between the germline ends. Germline assignment: CDR1 SEHNR and CDR2 FQNEAQ (reference sequence). DNA for the CDR3: TGTGCCAGCAGCTCATTGGACGGGGTCACCGGGGAGCTGTTTTTT. Amino acid sequence: CASSSLDGVTGELFF.

A few counts support this clonotype. The CDR3 nucleotides read TGTGCCAGTAGTCCCGGGACTAGCGTACGTCAAGAGACCCAGTACTTC. Protein product: CASSPGTSVRQETQYF. The rearrangement links TRBV19 to TRBJ2-5; TRBD2 aligns across 10 bases. The J segment lost 2 bases and the V segment lost 5 bases, leaving 8 bases of the junction unmatched. Germline lookup yields CDR1 LNHDA and CDR2 SQIVND (reference sequence). The CDR3 is made up of 16 amino acids.

The chain is built from TRBV7-9 and TRBJ1-3; D gene ambiguous. The V end was cut by 1 base, the J end by 4 bases, with 14 bases between. Germline V lookup: CDR1 SEHNR, CDR2 FQNEAQ (reference sequence). CDR3 size: 16 residues. CDR3 DNA sequence: TGTGCCAGCAGCTTAGGGAAGGAGCGAAGGGGAAACACCATATATTTT. Translated, it gives CASSLGKERRGNTIYF.

This chain connects TRBV12-3 or TRBV12-4 to TRBJ1-5, with D tentatively TRBD1 (5 bases). The CDR3 covers 14 residues. Trimming left V 2 bases short and J 5 bases short, with 10 bases between. In nucleotides, the CDR3 is TGTGCCAGCAGTTTACGGGGCCCAGATCAGCCCCAGCATTTT. Protein: CASSLRGPDQPQHF.

This sequence joins TRBV10-3 and TRBJ2-3; no reliable D call. The germline V and J ends were trimmed by 0 bases and 6 bases, with 7 bases remaining between them. The CDR3 covers 13 residues. Germline CDR1 ENHRY, CDR2 SYGVKD. The CDR3 DNA is TGTGCCATCAGTGAGTCGAATCACGATACGCAGTATTTT. Protein sequence: CAISESNHDTQYF.

This clonotype turned up a few times. The chain is built from TRBV12-3 or TRBV12-4 and TRBJ2-1; no clear D gene. Trimming stripped 2 bases from V and 9 bases from J, with 17 bases between. CDR3 length: 15 amino acids. In nucleotides, the CDR3 is TGTGCCAGCAGTTTAAGGGATCAAGGAGCTCGTGAGCAGTTCTTC. The encoded protein is CASSLRDQGAREQFF.

The chain joins TRBV20-1 to TRBJ2-3; D might be TRBD2 (5 bases). The CDR3 is 12 amino acids. Trimming took 6 bases from V and 5 from J, leaving 12 bases between them. The germline CDR1 and CDR2 sequences are DFQATT and SNEGSKA (reference sequence). This CDR3 is CSASGRVDTQYF. The CDR3 coding sequence is TGCAGTGCAAGCGGAAGGGTAGATACGCAGTATTTT.

The chain joins TRBV6-1 to TRBJ2-7, with D possibly matching TRBD1 (7 bases). CDR1 and CDR2 (germline): MNHNS, SASEGT. Deletions cut 8 bases from V and 3 bases from J, with 23 bases between. The CDR3 totals 16 residues. This CDR3 is CASYPPRGDPLYEQYF. As DNA, the CDR3 is TGTGCCAGCTATCCGCCCAGGGGGGACCCCCTCTACGAGCAGTACTTC.

This clonotype has only a few counts. The chain carries TRBV12-3 or TRBV12-4 and TRBJ2-3; tentative D call: TRBD2 (6 bases). V was trimmed by 3 bases and J by 2 bases, leaving 15 bases between them. This CDR3 has 16 amino acids. The CDR3 bases are TGTGCCAGCAGTTTTTATCCGGGAGCTTCCACAGATACGCAGTATTTT. The encoded protein is CASSFYPGASTDTQYF.

This chain uses TRBV12-5 with TRBJ2-2; 8 bases are a match to TRBD2. The germline gives CDR1 LGHNT, CDR2 FRNRAP. With 5 bases clipped from V and 4 bases from J, the junction kept 15 bases outside the gene matches. The CDR3 has 18 amino acids. The CDR3 spells CASGPNVPGRAGTGELFF. The CDR3 nucleotides are TGTGCTAGTGGTCCGAATGTCCCCGGGAGGGCCGGCACCGGGGAGCTGTTTTTT.

V gene TRBV27 combines with J gene TRBJ2-7; D possibly matches TRBD1 or TRBD2 (5 bases each). V shed 9 bases and J shed 0 bases, with 24 bases lying between them. The length of the CDR3 is 17 residues. Germline lookup yields CDR1 MNHEY and CDR2 SMNVEV (reference sequence). DNA of the CDR3: TGTGCCAGAGTGACAGCGGAAGCCCTTGAGGCCTCCTACGAGCAGTACTTC. Residues: CARVTAEALEASYEQYF.

In its sample, this clonotype was seen a few times. The V gene is TRBV5-1, the J gene TRBJ2-7; a weak D match, TRBD2 (6 bases). CDR1 is SGHRS and CDR2 is YFSETQ in the germline V gene. Trimming left V 1 base short and J 3 bases short, with 14 bases between. This CDR3 is 15 amino acids long. This chain's CDR3 is CASSLFGGGGYEQYF. The CDR3 region has the DNA TGCGCCAGCAGCTTGTTCGGGGGTGGTGGCTACGAGCAGTACTTC.